This is a list of T cell receptor beta chains from one sample in a study of control samples from healthy donors and cancer patients. The protocol was immunoSEQ multiplex PCR, while the TCRdb copy is restricted to in-frame clones and leaves out a portion. The sample shows about 130,000 clones, around 90% of them seen only once. The sequencing input was blood. The receptor source for this set is a man aged 18 to 30 in good health. Each CDR3 is given with its conserved first and last residue. The D gene is left open where the match is weak. The size entry is marked missing in some rows and otherwise reads once, few, many or a size class.

CDR3 protein	CDR3 DNA	D gene	clone size	J gene	V gene
CASSQGGASKNIQYF	TGTGCCAGCAGCCAAGGGGGGGCGTCCAAAAACATTCAGTACTTC	-	-	TRBJ2-4	TRBV3-1/TRBV3-2
CASSQEVIGELFF	TGCGCCAGCAGCCAAGAAGTTATCGGGGAGCTGTTTTTT	-	-	TRBJ2-2	TRBV4-1
CASSDNGPGELFF	TGTGCCAGCAGTGACAATGGACCCGGGGAGCTGTTTTTT	-	once	TRBJ2-2	TRBV6-4
CASSRGTSGAGEQFF	TGTGCCAGCAGTCGCGGGACTAGCGGGGCGGGTGAGCAGTTCTTC	TRBD2	-	TRBJ2-1	TRBV6-5
CASSLNTQPDLTEAFF	TGTGCCAGCAGCTTAAATACCCAACCCGATCTCACTGAAGCTTTCTTT	-	-	TRBJ1-1	TRBV7-9
CASSQGVLSEQYF	TGTGCCAGCAGCCAAGGGGTATTAAGCGAGCAGTACTTC	-	once	TRBJ2-7	TRBV14
CASSLGQGSYEQYF	TGTGCCAGCTCACTTGGACAGGGCTCCTACGAGCAGTACTTC	TRBD1	-	TRBJ2-7	TRBV18
CASSPTGIGYGYTF	TGTGCCAGCAGCCCGACAGGGATTGGCTATGGCTACACCTTC	TRBD1	-	TRBJ1-2	TRBV5-4
CAWSLGGNTDTQYF	TGTGCCTGGAGTCTCGGGGGGAACACAGATACGCAGTATTTT	TRBD2	-	TRBJ2-3	TRBV30
CASSLGLPTGEGPLHF	TGTGCCAGCAGCTTAGGCCTCCCAACAGGGGAGGGACCCCTCCACTTT	TRBD1	-	TRBJ1-6	TRBV7-9
CASRQGVRQPQHF	TGTGCCAGCAGACAGGGAGTAAGACAGCCCCAGCATTTT	-	-	TRBJ1-5	TRBV6-5
CASISRGAGTEAFF	TGCGCCAGCATTTCGCGGGGCGCGGGCACTGAAGCTTTCTTT	-	-	TRBJ1-1	TRBV10-1
CATSRVGTEAFF	TGTGCCACCAGTAGGGTGGGCACTGAAGCTTTCTTT	-	-	TRBJ1-1	TRBV15
CASSQVSEETQYF	TGTGCCAGCAGCCAAGTGTCGGAAGAGACCCAGTACTTC	-	-	TRBJ2-5	TRBV4-2
CASSLRAGGAVGEQYF	TGTGCCAGCAGCTTACGGGCCGGGGGGGCAGTTGGGGAGCAGTACTTC	TRBD2	-	TRBJ2-7	TRBV7-2
CASRKVNEQFF	TGTGCCAGCAGGAAGGTCAATGAGCAGTTCTTC	-	-	TRBJ2-1	TRBV7-9
CSASRPTGYNEQYF	TGCAGTGCTAGTCGACCCACCGGCTATAACGAGCAGTACTTC	-	-	TRBJ2-7	TRBV20-1
CASSYRLAGALYEQYF	TGTGCCAGCAGTTATAGACTAGCGGGGGCCCTCTACGAGCAGTACTTC	TRBD2	few	TRBJ2-7	TRBV7-9
CASNPITNTEAFF	TGTGCCAGCAACCCAATCACGAACACTGAAGCTTTCTTT	-	-	TRBJ1-1	TRBV12-3/TRBV12-4
CASTGLAGPPSTDTQYF	TGTGCCAGCACCGGACTAGCGGGGCCTCCTAGCACAGATACGCAGTATTTT	TRBD2	few	TRBJ2-3	TRBV2
CASSYGNEGKNTEAFF	TGTGCCAGCAGTTACGGCAACGAGGGGAAGAACACTGAAGCTTTCTTT	-	-	TRBJ1-1	TRBV6-5
CASSQDHSRGGPQETQYF	TGTGCCAGCAGCCAAGATCATAGCCGGGGGGGACCCCAGGAGACCCAGTACTTC	TRBD2	-	TRBJ2-5	TRBV3-1/TRBV3-2
CASSQQRPNTGELFF	TGTGCCAGCAGCCAACAGCGGCCGAACACCGGGGAGCTGTTTTTT	-	-	TRBJ2-2	TRBV4-2